Reported below is one TCR beta chain. Profiling relied on immunoSEQ multiplex PCR, and the TCRdb table lists in-frame clones only, not all of them. The table has around 100,000 clones, about 89% seen once. The germline CDR1 and CDR2 sequences are LNHDA and SQIVND (reference sequence). The V end was cut by 9 bases, the J end by 1 base, with 12 bases between. The CDR3 loop spans 13 amino acids. This specimen comes from a study of control samples from healthy donors and cancer patients. The sequence came from a man aged 55 to 70 with lung cancer. What was sequenced was PBMCs. The chain joins TRBV19 to TRBJ1-1, with D perhaps TRBD1 (5 bases). The CDR3 protein is CASSGTRNTEAFF. Here the CDR3 DNA reads TGTGCCAGCTCCGGGACTAGGAACACTGAAGCTTTCTTT.